This T cell receptor beta chain was obtained from a study of molecular identifiers for immune sequencing clone quantification. The study's findings and limits: Underestimation of highly expanded clone sizes could arise where identical TCR molecules share a barcode. Single-cell amounts of spiked Jurkat TCR RNA were reportedly detectable among approximately 970,000 naive cells.

Each CDR3 protein gets one entry after TCRdb re-called the PCR reads with MiXCR. The sample holds around 65,000 distinct CDR3 sequences, under 20% seen once. The CDR3 contains 17 residues. V lost 1 base and J lost 2, with 21 bases in between. Germline CDR1 is SQVTM and CDR2 is ANQGSEA. This clonotype was seen repeatedly, ten times or more. The antigen is undetermined. The specimen was naive CD8+ T cells from blood, with Jurkat cell RNA spiked in. Specified subset: FACS-sorted CD8+CD4-CCR7+CD45RA+ naive T cells. The clonotype comes from a human donor in good health. Some libraries in this study had Jurkat cell RNA spiked in. The chain links TRBV29-1 to TRBJ2-7; D unclear. This chain's CDR3 is CSVEVSEGNFIPYEQYF. In DNA, the CDR3 is TGCAGCGTTGAAGTGTCAGAAGGAAACTTCATCCCCTACGAGCAGTACTTC.